The T cell receptor beta chain described here comes from a study of blood T cell repertoires in COVID-19. Background on the study: From the United States, Italy and Spain came samples of acute and convalescent COVID-19. Sample material is recorded as cDNA or gDNA derived from T cells, B-cell-depleted T cells, or PBMCs.

TCRdb keeps only in-frame clones here, not all; method: immunoSEQ multiplex PCR. The data contain under 55,000 clones, 85% to 90% of them seen just once; the ten biggest clones take up around 2%. During active infection, Seattle patients enrolled and were then monitored through disease. The receptor's source is an elderly woman with COVID-19, enrolled during active disease. The sample consisted of peripheral blood.

The CDR3 is CASSYSFSAGTEAFF. The CDR3 bases are TGTGCCAGCAGTTACTCGTTCTCCGCGGGGACTGAAGCTTTCTTT. The rearrangement joins TRBV6-6 to TRBJ1-1; D is ambiguous. The CDR3 contains 15 residues. Germline CDR1 and CDR2: MNHNY and SVGAGI (reference sequence). The ends were cut back, 0 bases at V and 5 bases at J, with 13 bases in the middle.